A selection of T cell receptor beta chains follows, all from one sample in a study of CD8 T cells in Susac syndrome. In TCRdb, the immunoSEQ multiplex PCR reads were re-called with MiXCR into one record per CDR3 protein. Here the sample spans 150,000 to 200,000 distinct CDR3 sequences, more than 85% being singletons. The sequencing sample was made of CD8+ T cells from PBMCs. These receptors all stem from a human donor with Susac syndrome. Both conserved end residues are part of each CDR3. The order of the fields is clone size, J gene, V gene, D gene, CDR3 DNA, CDR3 protein. D genes are given only for firm matches. Some rows have no size entry. The others give once, few or many, or a class for an expanded clone.

- TRBJ2-1 TRBV5-1 - TGCGCCAGCAGAACAACGGGTAGCGGTGAGCAGTTCTTC CASRTTGSGEQFF
once TRBJ1-1 TRBV12-5 - TGTGCTAGTGGTGTTGACAGCTACACTGAAGCTTTCTTT CASGVDSYTEAFF
- TRBJ2-4 TRBV7-9 - TGTGCCAGCAGCTTAGTTTTGCAGGGGAAAAACATTCAGTACTTC CASSLVLQGKNIQYF
few TRBJ2-5 TRBV12-3/TRBV12-4 TRBD1 TGTGCCAGCAGTTGGACAGGCCAAGAGACCCAGTACTTC CASSWTGQETQYF
- TRBJ1-2 TRBV19 - TGTGCCAGTACCATGTCTGGGTCAGGAGGCTATGGCTACACCTTC CASTMSGSGGYGYTF
once TRBJ2-7 TRBV9 TRBD2 TGTGCCAGCAGCGTTAGCGGGGTTCCCCTATTCGAGCAGTACTTC CASSVSGVPLFEQYF
- TRBJ2-7 TRBV29-1 - TGCAGCGTCGACGACCAGTTTTTGCAGTACTTC CSVDDQFLQYF
- TRBJ2-4 TRBV27 TRBD1 TGTGCCAGCAGTTTACGAACACCGACAGGGGGCGCGAACATTCAGTACTTC CASSLRTPTGGANIQYF
- TRBJ2-1 TRBV5-6 - TGTGCCAGCAGCTTGGCGGGGGTAGCCAATGAGCAGTTCTTC CASSLAGVANEQFF
- TRBJ1-2 TRBV4-1 - TGCGCCAGCAGCCAAGCGGGGGGGGGCGATACCTACACCTTC CASSQAGGGDTYTF
- TRBJ2-5 TRBV5-4 TRBD2 TGTGCCAGCAGCCGGGGGCTAGCGGGAGCGTCGGACGAGACCCAGTACTTC CASSRGLAGASDETQYF